This T cell receptor (beta chain) is drawn from a study of blood T cell repertoires in COVID-19. Study-level background: PBMCs, B-cell-depleted T cells, or T cells were the source of the cDNA or gDNA that made up the material.

CDR3 length: 16 amino acids. The V gene's germline CDR1 is KGHDR and CDR2 SFDVKD. The germline V and J ends were trimmed by 10 bases and 0 bases, with 19 bases remaining between them. Seattle patients were enrolled during active infection and followed longitudinally. Generated by immunoSEQ multiplex PCR, the TCRdb table keeps only in-frame clones and is missing some. In the table there are 200,000 to 300,000 clones, 88% of which are singletons. The rearrangement links TRBV24-1 to TRBJ2-3, with a weak D call TRBD1 (6 bases). This TCR derives from a woman aged 25 to 39 with COVID-19, enrolled during active disease. The source material was peripheral blood. CDR3 sequence: CATAGSGGRSTDTQYF. CDR3 sequence (DNA): TGTGCCACTGCAGGGAGTGGGGGCCGTAGCACAGATACGCAGTATTTT.